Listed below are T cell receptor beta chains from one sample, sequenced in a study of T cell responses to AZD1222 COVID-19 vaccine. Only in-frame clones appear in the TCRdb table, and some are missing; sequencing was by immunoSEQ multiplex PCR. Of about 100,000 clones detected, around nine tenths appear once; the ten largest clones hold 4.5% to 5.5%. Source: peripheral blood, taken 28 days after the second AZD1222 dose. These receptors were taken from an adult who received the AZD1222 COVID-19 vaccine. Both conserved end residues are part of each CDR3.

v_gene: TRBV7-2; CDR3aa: CASREQGNYGYTF
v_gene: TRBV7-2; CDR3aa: CASSLVGQRGHNEQFF
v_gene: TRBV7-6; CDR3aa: CASSLTGGMSQPQHF
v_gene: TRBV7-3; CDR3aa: CASSPSGGAGDTQYF
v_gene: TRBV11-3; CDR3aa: CASRGMNTEAFF
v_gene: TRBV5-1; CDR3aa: CASSLRAGGPDEQFF
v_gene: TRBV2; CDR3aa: CASSELMVGFGYTF
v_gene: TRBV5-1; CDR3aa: CASRKTGVPGANVLTF
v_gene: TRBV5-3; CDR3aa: CARSATSNHEQYF
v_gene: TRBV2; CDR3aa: CASSAREGGGEQYF
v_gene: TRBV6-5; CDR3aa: CASSSDRADTEAFF